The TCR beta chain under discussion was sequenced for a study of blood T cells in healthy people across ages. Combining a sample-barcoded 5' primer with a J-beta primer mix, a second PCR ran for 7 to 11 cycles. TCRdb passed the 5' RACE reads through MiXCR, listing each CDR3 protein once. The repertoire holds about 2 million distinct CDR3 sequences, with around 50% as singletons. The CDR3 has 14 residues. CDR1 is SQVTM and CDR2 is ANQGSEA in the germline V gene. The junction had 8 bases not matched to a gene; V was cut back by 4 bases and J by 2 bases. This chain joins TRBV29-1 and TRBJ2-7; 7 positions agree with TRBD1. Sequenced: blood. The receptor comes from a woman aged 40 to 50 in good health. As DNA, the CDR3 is TGCAGCGTTGGAAAAGGGACAGTTCCCTACGAGCAGTACTTC. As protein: CSVGKGTVPYEQYF.